The rows below give T cell receptor beta chains drawn from one sample of a study of cytomegalovirus exposure and HLA in healthy donors. Sequencing used immunoSEQ multiplex PCR; TCRdb keeps in-frame clones, though not all of them. The sample lists about 130,000 clones, about 88% seen once, with approximately 1.5% in the top ten. Specimen: PBMCs. All receptors derive from a man aged 30-40 years in good health and CMV-seronegative. Each CDR3 is given with its conserved first and last residue. A D gene is named only where the DNA matches it firmly. Rows give clone size only sometimes, using once, few, many, or a class for an expanded clone.

abundance	v_gene	d_gene	j_gene	len	CDR3nt	CDR3aa
-	TRBV30	TRBD2	TRBJ2-1	15	TGTGCCTGCCCAATTGGGGGACTAGCCTACAATGAGCAGTTCTTC	CACPIGGLAYNEQFF
-	TRBV5-3	-	TRBJ2-1	16	TGTGCCAGAAGCTTGGTTAGGGGGAGTTCATACAATGAGCAGTTCTTC	CARSLVRGSSYNEQFF
-	TRBV5-1	-	TRBJ2-7	15	TGCGCCAGCAGCTTGGAGGGGCAGTGGTTATACGAGCAGTACTTC	CASSLEGQWLYEQYF
-	TRBV5-6	-	TRBJ2-1	14	TGTGCCAGCGGGACTCTTAGCTCCTACAATGAGCAGTTCTTC	CASGTLSSYNEQFF
-	TRBV10-1	-	TRBJ1-2	13	TGCGCCAGCAGTAGAGGGTGGAACTATGGCTACACCTTC	CASSRGWNYGYTF
-	TRBV2	-	TRBJ2-2	12	TGTGTATCGCGCCACAACACCGGGGAGCTGTTTTTT	CVSRHNTGELFF
-	TRBV7-2	-	TRBJ1-1	13	TGTGCCAGCAGCTTACCACCCCAGGCCGAAGCTTTCTTT	CASSLPPQAEAFF
-	TRBV2	-	TRBJ2-7	16	TGTGCCAGCAGTGGTGACAAGGTCTATGCGAACTACGAGCAGTACTTC	CASSGDKVYANYEQYF
once	TRBV7-9	-	TRBJ2-7	13	TGTGCCAGCAGCTCTCAGGGGAACTACGAGCAGTACTTC	CASSSQGNYEQYF
-	TRBV9	TRBD2	TRBJ2-1	14	TGTGCCAGCAGCGTAGCACCAACTAGCGGTGAGCAGTTCTTC	CASSVAPTSGEQFF
-	TRBV13	-	TRBJ1-1	15	TGTGCCAGCATGGGGCGGGGGCTGGCGAACACTGAAGCTTTCTTT	CASMGRGLANTEAFF
once	TRBV30	-	TRBJ2-2	14	TGTGCCTGGAGCGCCCAGGGGAACACCGGGGAGCTGTTTTTT	CAWSAQGNTGELFF
once	TRBV21-1	-	TRBJ2-7	14	TGTGCCAGCAGTCCCGAGGACATAGACTACGAGCAGTACTTC	CASSPEDIDYEQYF
-	TRBV29-1	TRBD2	TRBJ2-1	15	TGCAGCGCCACCTCCCCGGGACTAGGAATCAATGAGCAGTTCTTC	CSATSPGLGINEQFF
-	TRBV18	TRBD2	TRBJ2-1	16	TGTGCCAGCTCACTAACCCAAGCGGGAGAAGTTAATGAGCAGTTCTTC	CASSLTQAGEVNEQFF
-	TRBV6-6	TRBD2	TRBJ2-7	14	TGTGCCAGCAGTACTACGGGGGGGATCCACGAGCAGTACTTC	CASSTTGGIHEQYF
-	TRBV28	TRBD1	TRBJ1-5	17	TGTGCCAGCAGTCAGACAGGGCGATTTAATAGCAATCAGCCCCAGCATTTT	CASSQTGRFNSNQPQHF
-	TRBV2	TRBD1	TRBJ1-1	15	TGTGCCAGCGGGGACAGGGGCCCGACGGGGACTGAAGCTTTCTTT	CASGDRGPTGTEAFF
-	TRBV4-3	-	TRBJ2-1	16	TGCGCCAGCAGCCAAGTGGGCCAAGGGGGGGCCAATGAGCAGTTCTTC	CASSQVGQGGANEQFF
-	TRBV5-4	TRBD2	TRBJ2-3	17	TGTGCCAGCAGCTTGGTGCTAGCGGGAGGGCCCTCAGATACGCAGTATTTT	CASSLVLAGGPSDTQYF